The rows below give T cell receptor beta chains drawn from one sample of a study of T cell responses to AZD1222 COVID-19 vaccine. TCRdb keeps only in-frame clones here, not all; method: immunoSEQ multiplex PCR. This table holds 110,000 or so clones, 88% found once. The sequences come from peripheral blood, collected on day 0 of MenACWY control vaccination. The receptors stem from an adult in good health. Each CDR3 is given with its conserved first and last residue. Each record gives: J gene, D gene, clone size, V gene, CDR3 protein, CDR3 DNA. The D gene is left open where the match is weak. Only some rows state a clone size, as once, few, many or a class for expanded clones.

TRBJ1-3 - - TRBV28 CASSFRGPQGKGPGTIYF TGTGCCAGCAGTTTTAGAGGGCCCCAGGGGAAAGGGCCGGGCACCATATATTTT
TRBJ1-6 - - TRBV6-5 CASSYQTPSAGSPLHF TGTGCCAGCAGTTACCAGACTCCCTCAGCGGGTTCACCCCTCCACTTT
TRBJ1-6 - - TRBV18 CASSTGTPRSYNSPLHF TGTGCCAGCTCGACCGGGACACCGCGCTCCTATAATTCACCCCTCCACTTT
TRBJ1-1 - - TRBV28 CASSVPWQGNTEAFF TGTGCCAGCAGTGTACCGTGGCAGGGGAATACTGAAGCTTTCTTT
TRBJ1-6 - - TRBV19 CASTPGGSLHF TGTGCCAGCACCCCCGGGGGATCCCTCCACTTT
TRBJ2-7 TRBD1 - TRBV9 CASSPRQGNEQYF TGTGCCAGCAGCCCTAGACAGGGGAACGAGCAGTACTTC
TRBJ2-2 - - TRBV12-3/TRBV12-4 CAGGRGETGELFF TGTGCCGGCGGCAGGGGCGAGACCGGGGAGCTGTTTTTT
TRBJ1-3 TRBD1 - TRBV4-1 CASSQPSGQGRNTIYF TGCGCCAGCAGCCAACCGTCGGGACAGGGGAGAAACACCATATATTTT
TRBJ1-5 - - TRBV28 CASSWPGDQPQHF TGTGCCAGCAGTTGGCCCGGGGATCAGCCCCAGCATTTT
TRBJ1-1 - few TRBV18 CASSPEGDTEAFF TGTGCCAGCTCACCAGAGGGGGACACTGAAGCTTTCTTT
TRBJ2-2 TRBD1 - TRBV5-1 CASSLSGGGDTGELFF TGCGCCAGCAGCTTATCAGGGGGCGGGGACACCGGGGAGCTGTTTTTT
TRBJ2-2 - once TRBV6-2/TRBV6-3 CASSYYLGGPPLGELFF TGTGCCAGCAGTTATTATCTTGGGGGGCCGCCCCTTGGGGAGCTGTTTTTT
TRBJ1-5 - - TRBV7-2 CASSLAQGNQPQHF TGTGCCAGCAGCTTAGCGCAGGGGAATCAGCCCCAGCATTTT
TRBJ2-7 - - TRBV5-4 CASSLAVSPSYEQYF TGTGCCAGCAGCTTGGCGGTCTCGCCCTCCTACGAGCAGTACTTC
TRBJ1-2 TRBD1 - TRBV5-4 CASSLGDRGRPNYGYTF TGTGCCAGCAGCTTGGGTGACAGGGGGCGTCCTAACTATGGCTACACCTTC
TRBJ1-6 - - TRBV4-3 CASSQVDRDLDNSPLHF TGCGCCAGCAGCCAAGTCGACAGAGATTTGGATAATTCACCCCTCCACTTT
TRBJ1-6 - - TRBV27 CASSRSGSGDSPLHF TGTGCCAGCAGTCGATCGGGATCCGGGGATTCACCCCTCCACTTT
TRBJ2-4 TRBD2 - TRBV7-9 CASSKTGLAGAVNIQYF TGTGCCAGCAGCAAAACGGGACTAGCGGGAGCTGTAAACATTCAGTACTTC
TRBJ1-2 - - TRBV9 CASSPQGYGYTF TGTGCCAGCAGCCCCCAAGGTTATGGCTACACCTTC
TRBJ2-7 - - TRBV12-3/TRBV12-4 CASSFPGAYEQYF TGTGCCAGCAGTTTCCCGGGGGCCTACGAGCAGTACTTC
TRBJ1-1 - once TRBV15 CATSYTRQNTEAFF TGTGCCACCAGCTATACTCGACAGAACACTGAAGCTTTCTTT
TRBJ2-1 TRBD2 - TRBV6-5 CASSYSGLVADNEQFF TGTGCCAGCAGTTACTCGGGACTAGTTGCCGACAATGAGCAGTTCTTC
TRBJ1-3 - - TRBV7-2 CASSPRTGPNSGNTIYF TGTGCCAGCAGCCCGCGTACAGGGCCCAACTCTGGAAACACCATATATTTT
TRBJ1-2 TRBD1 few TRBV15 CATSDGTGINYGYTF TGTGCCACCAGCGACGGGACAGGGATTAACTATGGCTACACCTTC
TRBJ1-1 - - TRBV5-4 CASSLLGGRNTEAFF TGTGCCAGCAGCTTGCTCGGGGGTAGGAACACTGAAGCTTTCTTT